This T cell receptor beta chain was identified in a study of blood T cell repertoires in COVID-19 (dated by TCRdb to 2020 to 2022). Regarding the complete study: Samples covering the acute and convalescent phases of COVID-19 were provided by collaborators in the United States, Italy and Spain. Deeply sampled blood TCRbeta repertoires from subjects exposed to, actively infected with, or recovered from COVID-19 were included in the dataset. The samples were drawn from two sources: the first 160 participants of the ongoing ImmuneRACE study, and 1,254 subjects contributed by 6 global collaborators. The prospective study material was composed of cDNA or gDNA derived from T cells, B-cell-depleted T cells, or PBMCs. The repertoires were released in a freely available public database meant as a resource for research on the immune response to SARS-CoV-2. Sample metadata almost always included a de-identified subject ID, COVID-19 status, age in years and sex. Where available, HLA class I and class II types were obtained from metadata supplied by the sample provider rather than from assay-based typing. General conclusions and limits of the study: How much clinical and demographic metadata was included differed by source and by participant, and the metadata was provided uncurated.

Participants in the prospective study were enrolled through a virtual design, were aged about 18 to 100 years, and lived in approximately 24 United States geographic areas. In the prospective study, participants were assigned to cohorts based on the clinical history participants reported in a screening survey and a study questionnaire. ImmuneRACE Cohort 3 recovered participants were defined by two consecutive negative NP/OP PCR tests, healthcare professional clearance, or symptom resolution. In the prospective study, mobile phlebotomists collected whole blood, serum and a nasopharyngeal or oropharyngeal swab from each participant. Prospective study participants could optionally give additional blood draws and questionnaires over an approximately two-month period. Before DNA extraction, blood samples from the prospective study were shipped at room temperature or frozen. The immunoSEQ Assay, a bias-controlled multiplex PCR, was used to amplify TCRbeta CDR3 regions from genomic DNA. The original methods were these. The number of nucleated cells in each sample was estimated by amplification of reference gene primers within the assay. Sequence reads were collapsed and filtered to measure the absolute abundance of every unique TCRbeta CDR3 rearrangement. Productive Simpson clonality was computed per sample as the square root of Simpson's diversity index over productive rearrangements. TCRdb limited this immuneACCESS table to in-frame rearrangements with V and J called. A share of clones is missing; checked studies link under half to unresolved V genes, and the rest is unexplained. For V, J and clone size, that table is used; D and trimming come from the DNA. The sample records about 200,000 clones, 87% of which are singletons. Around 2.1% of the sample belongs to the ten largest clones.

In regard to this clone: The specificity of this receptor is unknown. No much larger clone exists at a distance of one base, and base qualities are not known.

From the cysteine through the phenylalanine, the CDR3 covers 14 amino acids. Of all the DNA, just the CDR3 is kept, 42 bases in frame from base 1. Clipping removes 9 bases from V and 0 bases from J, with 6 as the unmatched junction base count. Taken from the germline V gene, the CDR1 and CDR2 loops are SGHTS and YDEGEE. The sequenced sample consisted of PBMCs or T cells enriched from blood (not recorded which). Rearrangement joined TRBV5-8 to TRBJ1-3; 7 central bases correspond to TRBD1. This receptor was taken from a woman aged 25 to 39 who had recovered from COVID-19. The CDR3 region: CAISRDSSGNTIYF. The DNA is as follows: TGTGCCATTAGCCGGGACAGCTCTGGAAACACCATATATTTT.